This T cell receptor (beta chain) was documented in a study of cytomegalovirus exposure and HLA in healthy donors. Study information: In a previous analysis, 117 million unique TCR beta sequences were found from about 179 million T cells.

Note on this clone: Its antigen is not identified.

Whole-study findings and limits: Most TCRs appeared rarely, but some public TCRs recurred in many donors. Only CMV serostatus was available as immune exposure information.

V shed 1 base, J shed 3 bases, and the junction held 0 bases outside the gene matches. The CDR3 is made up of 13 amino acids. Germline assignment: CDR1 SGHRS and CDR2 YFSETQ. Vbeta (60) and Jbeta (13) primers were used in the PCR. The repertoire was sequenced with immunoSEQ multiplex PCR; TCRdb's copy has only in-frame clones and lacks some. The data show some 150,000 clones, with around 72% seen just once and 2.1% held by the top ten. Sequencing was performed on PBMCs. This receptor was taken from a man aged 35-49 years in good health and CMV-seronegative. The chain joins TRBV5-1 to TRBJ1-2, with 7 bases identical to TRBD1. The CDR3 sequence is CASSLTGDYGYTF. In DNA, the CDR3 is TGCGCCAGCAGCTTGACAGGGGACTATGGCTACACCTTC.